These 6 T cell receptor beta chains originate from one sample sequenced in a study of PD-L1 blockade in urothelial cancer. Documented time point: pretreatment peripheral blood. Sequencing used immunoSEQ multiplex PCR; TCRdb keeps in-frame clones, though not all of them. The sample includes about 87,000 clones, roughly 89% seen only once; the top ten take 2% to 2.5%. Sequenced here: PBMCs, sampled around atezolizumab (anti-PD-L1) treatment. These receptors were taken from a man aged 55 to 70 with urothelial cancer.

The chain employs TRBV7-2 and TRBJ1-4; no definite D call. Per the germline V gene, CDR1 is SGHTA and CDR2 is FQGNSA. The CDR3 is 14 residues long. Trimming took 0 bases from V and 5 from J, leaving 7 bases between them. CDR3 in amino acids: CASSLAAGNEKLFF. CDR3 bases: TGTGCCAGCAGCTTAGCGGCCGGGAATGAAAAACTGTTTTTT.

V is TRBV6-1 and J is TRBJ2-1; D is unresolved. Germline V gene sequence: CDR1 MNHNS, CDR2 SASEGT. This CDR3 comprises 14 residues. V gave up 2 bases and J gave up 6 bases, with 11 bases separating them. The CDR3 reads CASSENPITNEQFF. DNA of the CDR3: TGTGCCAGCAGTGAAAACCCTATCACCAATGAGCAGTTCTTC.

Written as DNA, the CDR3 is TGTGCCAGCAGAACTAGCTACGAGCAGTACTTC. Protein sequence: CASRTSYEQYF. The genes are TRBV6-5 and TRBJ2-7; D is possibly TRBD2 (5 bases). Germline-derived CDR1 and CDR2 are MNHEY and SVGAGI. V was trimmed by 6 bases and J by 3 bases, leaving 6 bases between them. This CDR3 spans 11 amino acids.

The chain has TRBV28 and TRBJ2-5; a possible D gene is TRBD1 (6 bases). CDR1 MDHEN and CDR2 SYDVKM come from the germline V gene. V lost 5 bases and J 5 bases, leaving 12 bases between the germline ends. The CDR3 loop spans 13 amino acids. The CDR3 sequence is CASSKQGVETQYF. In DNA form, the CDR3 reads TGTGCCAGCAGTAAACAGGGAGTCGAGACCCAGTACTTC.

This rearrangement joins TRBV2 to TRBJ2-1; 9 nucleotides line up with TRBD2. The CDR3 extends over 16 amino acids. V lost 7 bases and J lost 8; bases outside the gene matches: 15. Looked up from germline, CDR1 is SNHLY and CDR2 is FYNNEI. The DNA for the CDR3 is TGTGCCAGCAAGGAAGGGGCAAGCGGGAGGTCCCATGAGCAGTTCTTC. This translates into CASKEGASGRSHEQFF.

The CDR3 spells CASSLAAKVLYEQYF. CDR3 nucleotides: TGTGCCAGCAGCTTAGCTGCTAAAGTCCTCTACGAGCAGTACTTC. The rearrangement uses TRBV7-2 and TRBJ2-7; D uncertain. Germline V lookup: CDR1 SGHTA, CDR2 FQGNSA. V lost 0 bases to trimming and J lost 3 bases, with 12 bases between them. This CDR3 spans 15 amino acids.